This TCR beta chain emerged from a study of shared clonotypes between healthy human individuals. Findings and caveats of the study: Around 5% of naive CD4 clonotypes were common to a few donors. Clonotype sharing across donors was expected to vary with sequencing depth.

Assay: immunoSEQ multiplex PCR; the TCRdb copy retains only in-frame clones and omits some. The table lists hundreds of thousands of clones, 74% of them singletons. Between the trimmed V and J ends, which lost 9 bases and 3 bases, there was a span of 18 bases. CDR1 MNHEY and CDR2 SMNVEV come from the germline V gene (reference sequence). The CDR3 runs to 14 residues. This clone has a handful of counts. Its specificity is unknown. A CD45RA-negative memory subset and a CD45RA+ naive subset were separated from the CD4+ cells. Sequenced sample: memory CD4+ T cells sorted from blood. The subset denotes: CD45RA-negative fraction. The sequence was collected from a woman under 40 in good health. The V gene is TRBV27, the J gene TRBJ2-7; no definite D call. CDR3 nucleotides: TGTGCCAGTAAAAGGGCGCCCTCCGGCTACGAGCAGTACTTC. Translating it yields CASKRAPSGYEQYF.